These 17 T cell receptor beta chains came from one sample sequenced in a study of cytomegalovirus exposure and HLA in healthy donors. PCR used 60 Vbeta primers and 13 Jbeta primers. The protocol was immunoSEQ multiplex PCR, while the TCRdb copy is restricted to in-frame clones and leaves out a portion. The table shows around 120,000 clones, with about two thirds occurring only once. Material: PBMCs. The origin of the receptors is a middle-aged woman in good health and CMV-seropositive.

The chain joins TRBV7-9 to TRBJ1-4; 10 bases are a match to TRBD1. In germline, CDR1 is SEHNR, CDR2 FQNEAQ (reference sequence). V was pared by 4 bases and J by 2 bases, with 7 bases of the junction left unmatched. This CDR3 has 17 residues. The CDR3 DNA sequence: TGTGCCAGCAGCTATCAACTGACAGGGGGCACTAATGAAAAACTGTTTTTT. This codes for CASSYQLTGGTNEKLFF.

The chain joins TRBV7-2 to TRBJ2-2; TRBD2 matches at 10 bases. The germline V gene has CDR1 SGHTA and CDR2 FQGNSA. This CDR3 contains 16 residues. Germline trimming cut 1 base from V and 9 bases from J; bases unmatched to any gene: 8. For the CDR3, the DNA is TGTGCCAGCAGCTTAGGTCAGCTAGCGGGGGCTCGGGAGCTGTTTTTT. Encoded protein: CASSLGQLAGARELFF.

The chain couples TRBV15 to TRBJ2-3, with D perhaps TRBD1 (6 bases). V gave up 9 bases and J gave up 1 base, with 11 bases separating them. The CDR3 length is 13 residues. Germline loops: CDR1 LNHNV, CDR2 YYDKDF (reference sequence). CDR3 DNA: TGTGCCACAGGACAGCCCGGCACAGATACGCAGTATTTT. Protein: CATGQPGTDTQYF.

The V and J genes are TRBV4-3 and TRBJ2-3, with TRBD1 matching over 8 bases. Per the germline V gene, CDR1 is LGHNA and CDR2 is YSLEER. The CDR3 totals 16 residues. Trimming at V came to 5 bases and at J to 8 bases, leaving 15 bases not matched to a gene. DNA for the CDR3: TGCGCCAGCAGCGCAGGACAGGGCTGGGGGGTGGCTACGCAGTATTTT. This encodes CASSAGQGWGVATQYF.

This clone was observed a few times. The J gene is TRBJ2-5, the V gene TRBV5-1; D possibly corresponds to TRBD2 (6 bases). Trimming pared 0 bases from V and 4 bases from J, leaving 10 bases between. Germline CDR1 reads SGHRS; CDR2 reads YFSETQ. This CDR3 region has 14 residues. The CDR3 DNA reads TGCGCCAGCAGCTTGGCATCGGGGGTAGAGACCCAGTACTTC. This sequence encodes CASSLASGVETQYF.

The V call is TRBV5-1, the J call TRBJ2-7; D might be TRBD1 (6 bases). Germline V gene data show CDR1 as SGHRS and CDR2 as YFSETQ. The CDR3 is made up of 14 amino acids. Trimming removed 7 bases from V and 5 bases from J, with 19 bases in between. The CDR3 loop reads CASSDRDNRDEQYF. The CDR3 bases are TGCGCCAGCTCGGACCGGGACAATAGAGACGAGCAGTACTTC. The entire variable domain, with the rest obtained from reference TRBV5-1 and TRBJ2-7, is as follows: KAGVTQTPRYLIKTRGQQVTLSCSPISGHRSVSWYQQTPGQGLQFLFEYFSETQRNKGNFPGRFSGRQFSNSRSEMNVSTLELGDSALYLCASSDRDNRDEQYFGPGTRLTVT.

J is TRBJ1-4 and V is TRBV15; D gene unclear. The CDR3 covers 14 residues. V was clipped by 0 bases and J by 7 bases, with 9 bases between them. From germline, CDR1 is LNHNV and CDR2 YYDKDF (reference sequence). In DNA, the CDR3 is TGTGCCACCAGCAGAGACCAGAAAAGTGAAAAACTGTTTTTT. Protein sequence: CATSRDQKSEKLFF.

This chain joins TRBV2 and TRBJ1-1; no clear D. The V end lost 1 base, the J end lost 7 bases, and 4 bases lay between the germline ends. The germline CDR1 and CDR2 sequences are SNHLY and FYNNEI. The CDR3 has 11 amino acids. CDR3 in amino acids: CASSEVGEAFF. As DNA, the CDR3 is TGTGCCAGCAGTGAAGTCGGTGAAGCTTTCTTT.

This clone was counted between two and nine times. The CDR3 loop is CASSFGTGVQPQHF. Here the CDR3 DNA reads TGTGCCAGCAGCTTTGGGACAGGGGTTCAGCCCCAGCATTTT. The chain carries TRBV5-6 and TRBJ1-5; 10 bases are shared with TRBD1. The V and J ends lost 2 bases and 6 bases, in that order; junction bases with no gene match: 2. This CDR3 region has 14 residues. CDR1 is SGHDT and CDR2 is YYEEEE in the germline V gene. The full variable domain, rest sourced from reference TRBV5-6 and TRBJ1-5, is DAGVTQSPTHLIKTRGQQVTLRCSPKSGHDTVSWYQQALGQGPQFIFQYYEEEERQRGNFPDRFSGHQFPNYSSELNVNALLLGDSALYLCASSFGTGVQPQHFGDGTRLSIL.

The rearrangement joins TRBV11-2 to TRBJ1-2, with TRBD1 matching 9 bases. The CDR3 covers 14 residues. In germline, CDR1 is SGHAT, CDR2 FQNNGV. V shed 4 bases, J shed 7 bases, and the junction held 7 bases outside the gene matches. CDR3 coding DNA: TGTGCCAGCAGCTCCGCCACAGGGGGCTCTGGCTACACCTTC. This sequence encodes CASSSATGGSGYTF.

This CDR3 reads CAISSERGTGNGYTF. The CDR3 DNA reads TGTGCCATCAGTTCGGAACGCGGGACAGGAAATGGCTACACCTTC. The gene calls are TRBV10-3 and TRBJ1-2; 8 bases match TRBD1. J lost 6 bases, V lost 5 bases, and 11 bases had no gene match. Per germline, CDR1 ENHRY and CDR2 SYGVKD. This CDR3 contains 15 residues.

The chain recombines TRBV7-8 with TRBJ2-3; tentative D call: TRBD2 (6 bases). Germline V gene sequence: CDR1 SGHVS, CDR2 FQNEAQ. The length of the CDR3 is 14 residues. V dropped 2 bases and J dropped 2 bases, with 8 bases sitting between them. This CDR3 reads CASSLSGLTDTQYF. The CDR3 bases are TGTGCCAGCAGCTTAAGCGGGCTCACAGATACGCAGTATTTT.

This clone was recorded a few times. The genes are TRBV2 and TRBJ1-3; no definite D call. Trimming removed 7 bases at V and 0 bases at J, with 10 bases between. The CDR3 extends over 14 amino acids. Germline lookup yields CDR1 SNHLY and CDR2 FYNNEI. The CDR3 bases are TGTGCCAGCATGAGACACTCCTCTGGAAACACCATATATTTT. It encodes CASMRHSSGNTIYF.

This chain joins TRBV5-1 and TRBJ2-5, with 9 bases matching TRBD1. CDR1 and CDR2 from the germline V gene are SGHRS and YFSETQ. This CDR3 spans 15 amino acids. Trimming at V came to 7 bases and at J to 4 bases, leaving 11 bases not matched to a gene. CDR3 amino acids: CASGETGGRGETQYF. The DNA for the CDR3 is TGCGCCAGCGGGGAAACAGGGGGCCGGGGAGAGACCCAGTACTTC.

This clone was recorded once. This sequence joins TRBV15 and TRBJ2-5; TRBD1 aligns across 12 bases. J gave up 1 base and V 9 bases, and 6 bases lay outside the gene matches. The germline gives CDR1 LNHNV, CDR2 YYDKDF (reference sequence). There are 15 residues in the CDR3. CDR3 DNA sequence: TGTGCCACTAAGGGACAGGGGGCGACCCAAGAGACCCAGTACTTC. It yields the protein CATKGQGATQETQYF.

V usage is TRBV10-2 and J usage is TRBJ1-5; TRBD1 might be the D (5 bases). With 5 bases removed from V and 5 bases from J, the gap between germline ends came to 13 bases. The CDR3 runs 14 residues. Germline V gene sequence: CDR1 WSHSY, CDR2 SAAADI. CDR3 amino acids: CASSRAGGDQPQHF. Written as DNA, the CDR3 is TGCGCCAGCAGTCGAGCGGGGGGGGATCAGCCCCAGCATTTT.

This chain joins TRBV6-5 and TRBJ1-4, with 7 bases aligning to TRBD1. V was clipped by 7 bases and J by 5 bases; unmatched bases: 10. Germline CDR1 reads MNHEY; CDR2 reads SVGAGI. The CDR3 loop spans 15 amino acids. The CDR3 nucleotides read TGTGCCAGCACCCCTACAGGGGCTGAAAATGAAAAACTGTTTTTT. This codes for CASTPTGAENEKLFF.